One TCR beta chain is described in this entry. Its antigen is as yet unknown. Germline CDR1 SEHNR, CDR2 FQNEAQ (reference sequence). The CDR3 is made up of 13 amino acids. J lost 3 bases, V lost 7 bases, and 5 bases had no gene match. The entry originates in a study of Graves' ophthalmopathy and Graves' hyperthyroidism. Amplification from RNA transcripts yielded the TCR beta CDR3 regions. Second-round multiplex PCR followed a first-round RT-PCR using HTBI primers. TCRdb called the multiplex PCR reads again in MiXCR, with one record for every CDR3 protein. The table lists some 350,000 distinct CDR3 sequences, 17% of them singletons. Thyroid ultrasound, orbital computed tomography, TRAb, serum thyroxine and clinical symptoms formed the basis of diagnosis. Study results and limitations: Blood also carried most expanded thyroid clonotypes exceeding 0.001 frequency.

The sequenced material came from peripheral blood. The chain has TRBV7-9 and TRBJ2-7; TRBD2 matches at 8 bases. The TCR originated in an adult woman with stable Graves' hyperthyroidism. CDR3: CASNTGTSYEQYF. CDR3 sequence (DNA): TGTGCCAGCAACACCGGGACTAGCTACGAGCAGTACTTC. The full variable domain, its missing parts supplied by reference TRBV7-9 and TRBJ2-7, is DTGVSQNPRHKITKRGQNVTFRCDPISEHNRLYWYRQTLGQGPEFLTYFQNEAQLEKSRLLSDRFSAERPKGSFSTLEIQRTEQGDSAMYLCASNTGTSYEQYFGPGTRLTVT.